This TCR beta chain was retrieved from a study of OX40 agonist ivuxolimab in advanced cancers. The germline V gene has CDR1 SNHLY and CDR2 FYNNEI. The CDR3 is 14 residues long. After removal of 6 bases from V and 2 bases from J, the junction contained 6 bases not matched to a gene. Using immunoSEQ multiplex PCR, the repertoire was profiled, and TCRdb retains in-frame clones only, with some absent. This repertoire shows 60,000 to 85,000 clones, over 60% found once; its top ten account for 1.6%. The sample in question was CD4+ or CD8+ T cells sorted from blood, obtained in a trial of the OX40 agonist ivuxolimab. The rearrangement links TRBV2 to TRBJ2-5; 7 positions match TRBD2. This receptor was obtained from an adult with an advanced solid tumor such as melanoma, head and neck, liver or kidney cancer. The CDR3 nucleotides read TGTGCCAGCAGGACCGGGACTACTCAAGAGACCCAGTACTTC. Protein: CASRTGTTQETQYF.